The TCR beta chain described here comes from a study of naive and memory T cell subsets (dated 2017 in TCRdb). General notes on the study: The study applied an open-source, UMI-based TCR alpha and beta sequencing pipeline to sorted naive and memory peripheral blood T cell subsets. The functional CMV T cell responses agreed completely with IgG serology results. RNA was DNase-treated and reverse transcribed with TCR constant-region primers, mostly using SuperScript III.

Separate amplification of TCR alpha and beta chain libraries was performed from the second PCR step onward. The CMV status of each donor was determined by measuring IFNgamma production from CD4+ T cells after fresh PBMCs had been stimulated overnight with CMV viral lysate. CD4 T cells were positively selected using Miltenyi beads, after which CD8 T cells were positively selected from the CD4-negative fraction. Cells stained for CD3, CD4, CD8, CD45RA, CD27 and a live/dead dye were sorted on a BD Aria II into four subsets by CD45RA and CD27. Blood came from a few healthy volunteers, each fractionated into CD4 and CD8 T cells and then into four differentiation subsets. Around 120 ml of peripheral blood was collected from each donor, and PBMC were isolated from the blood using Ficoll-Paque PLUS density-gradient centrifugation. Sorted cells were lysed in RLT buffer, after which RNA was extracted using a Qiagen RNeasy kit and stored at -80 degrees C.

What the work shows at the level of the full study, not this receptor alone: No ground truth was available to validate the repertoire findings for the naive and memory subsets. Once error correction was done, more than 90% of naive TCR sequences showed up just once, which made the naive abundance distributions much steeper than those of the memory subsets. In both CD4 and CD8 cells, going from naive through CM, EM and EMRA, the Gini index went up while Shannon and inverse Simpson diversity went down. RNA-based TCR counts may be affected by expression changes linked to T cell activation and differentiation. TCR abundance followed a power law whose exponent differed between naive and memory subsets but was consistent across the three individuals. A clonotype was defined as a single alpha or beta chain sequence rather than as a paired alpha/beta receptor. A few larger clonotypes were found in naive repertoires, especially CD8, and these larger clonotypes were possibly memory cells re-expressing CD45RA.

Points on this clonotype: Its antigen is still unknown. No base quality values were provided; no much bigger clone lies one nucleotide off.

From the germline V gene, CDR1 is LGHNA and CDR2 is YSLEER. There are 13 amino acids in the CDR3, from cysteine to phenylalanine inclusive. Left in the record is the CDR3 DNA by itself, 39 bases read in frame from the first base. Trimming removed 4 bases from V and 8 bases from J, leaving 12 bases between the germline ends. Library prep was done by UMI-ligation and nested PCR. The beta constant-region primer was an equimolar mix of two oligonucleotides covering both TRBC1 and TRBC2. The ligated cDNA went through four rounds of PCR with nested alpha and beta constant-region primers together with the SP2 primer. T4 RNA ligase 1 ligated a single-stranded oligonucleotide carrying the SP2 primer and a 12-nucleotide UMI to the cDNA 3' end. Incubation of the ligation reaction lasted about 18-25 hours at 16 degrees C. To avoid over-amplification, PCR2 was usually performed as a SYBR Green qPCR and halted once a predetermined threshold was reached. Agencourt AMPure XP magnetic beads were used for all purifications after the first. Libraries were quantified by Qubit and checked on a TapeStation, where a main peak was expected near 650 bp. Pooled libraries were sequenced on an Illumina MiSeq using v2 2x251 paired-end kits, and typically about 0.9-2.1 million reads were obtained per sample. Each sample's library went into the pool at 4 to 4.5 nM, and roughly 5-7.5% PhiX was added to help with cluster recognition. As for the authors' bioinformatics: V and J genes were assigned to Demultiplexor-processed FASTQ reads by Decombinator through tag matching, with a single base-pair mismatch being allowed. By using UMIs, Collapsinator corrected both sequencing errors and the frequency errors caused by PCR heterogeneity. CDR3Translator translated TCRs and extracted CDR3s from the conserved cysteine to the FGXG phenylalanine, flagging non-productive sequences. Gini, Shannon entropy and inverse Simpson indices were calculated on repertoires subsampled to equal numbers of UMI-defined TCRs. Within the linear range, a power law was fitted by maximum likelihood to the distributions of clonotype abundance. When run on a single naive CD8 sample, MIGEC and the pipeline yielded similar UMI counts, similar unique TCR numbers and similar clonal distributions. One analysis removed from the naive repertoire any naive TCRs that were also present in any memory subset from the same donor. A set of 7,322 CMV-associated CDR3 sequences, compiled from VDJdb and a published dataset, was used to search the repertoires. TCRdb handled the public reads itself, with Q25 trimming in fastp and clone calling in MiXCR, and kept productive beta chains. Duplicate CDR3 protein sequences are folded into a single record with the most common DNA and genes. The V and J calls reflect TCRdb's pipeline rather than the authors' work. The sample table records approximately 100,000 distinct CDR3 sequences; roughly 15% of these occur just once. In total, the top ten clones hold approximately 2.6% of the sample.

The material sequenced was naive CD8+ T cells from blood. The cell subset or site label, read with the paper, signifies: naive T cells, CD45RA high CD27+. This receptor was taken from a human donor in good health. This chain is built from TRBV4-3 and TRBJ2-1, with the identity of the D gene unclear. The sequenced DNA is TGCGCCAGCAGCCCGACTGGCACGGATGAGCAGTTCTTC. The translation is CASSPTGTDEQFF.